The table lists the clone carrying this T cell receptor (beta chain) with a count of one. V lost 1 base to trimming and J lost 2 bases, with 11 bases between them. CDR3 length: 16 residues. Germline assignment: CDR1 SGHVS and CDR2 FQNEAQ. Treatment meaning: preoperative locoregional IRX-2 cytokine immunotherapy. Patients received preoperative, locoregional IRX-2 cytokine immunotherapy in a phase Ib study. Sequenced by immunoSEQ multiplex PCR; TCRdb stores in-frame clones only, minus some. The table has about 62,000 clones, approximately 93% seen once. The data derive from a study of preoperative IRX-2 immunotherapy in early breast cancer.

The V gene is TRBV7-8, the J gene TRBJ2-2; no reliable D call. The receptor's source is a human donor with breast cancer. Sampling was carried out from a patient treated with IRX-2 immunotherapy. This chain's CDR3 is CASSLVSVLNTGELFF. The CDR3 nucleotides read TGTGCCAGCAGCTTAGTTAGTGTTCTCAACACCGGGGAGCTGTTTTTT.